This T cell receptor (beta chain) stems from a study of CD8 T cells in ankylosing spondylitis. Losses at the gene ends were 5 bases for V and 5 bases for J; bases not matched to a gene: 21. CDR3 size: 19 residues. This clonotype was recorded only once. The target antigen is unknown. Study results and limitations: Seemingly characteristic of ankylosing spondylitis blood was a TCR beta motif consisting of under ten highly homologous variants. Those disease-linked clones were CD8+; they were also relatively rare in peripheral blood. Reported data indicate significant enrichment of disease-linked clones within matched ankylosing spondylitis synovial fluid.

Using its own MiXCR run on the 5' RACE reads, TCRdb lists one record per CDR3 protein. The sample lists 450,000 or so distinct CDR3 sequences; roughly 26% were seen once. Specimen: blood, either unsorted or a sorted T cell fraction (not recorded which). V gene TRBV12-3 or TRBV12-4 combines with J gene TRBJ2-1, with 7 bases lining up with TRBD1. The source is a male donor with ankylosing spondylitis. This CDR3 is CASSPRQGFYIKTDNEQFF. As DNA, the CDR3 is TGTGCCAGCAGTCCCCGACAGGGATTTTATATTAAGACCGACAATGAGCAGTTCTTC.